This paragraph covers one T cell receptor beta chain sequence. What it binds is unknown. This entry is derived from a study of cytomegalovirus exposure and HLA in healthy donors. Notes on the study in general: From TCR beta sequences, most subjects' HLA-A and HLA-B alleles were reportedly predicted accurately.

The PCR ran on 60 Vbeta and 13 Jbeta primers. Libraries were prepared by immunoSEQ multiplex PCR; TCRdb keeps only in-frame clonotypes and omits some of them. The sample records around 65,000 clones, around 86% being singletons. The CDR3 loop spans 14 amino acids. Unmatched junction bases numbered 4, after V lost 6 bases and J lost 3 bases. Germline V gene lookup returns CDR1 MNHNY and CDR2 SVGAGI (reference sequence). This chain uses TRBV6-6 with TRBJ1-1, with TRBD1 matching 10 bases. This TCR came from a female donor in good health and CMV-seronegative. The specimen sequenced was PBMCs. In DNA, the CDR3 is TGTGCCAGCAGGGTAGACAGGGGGCACACTGAAGCTTTCTTT. Amino acids: CASRVDRGHTEAFF.